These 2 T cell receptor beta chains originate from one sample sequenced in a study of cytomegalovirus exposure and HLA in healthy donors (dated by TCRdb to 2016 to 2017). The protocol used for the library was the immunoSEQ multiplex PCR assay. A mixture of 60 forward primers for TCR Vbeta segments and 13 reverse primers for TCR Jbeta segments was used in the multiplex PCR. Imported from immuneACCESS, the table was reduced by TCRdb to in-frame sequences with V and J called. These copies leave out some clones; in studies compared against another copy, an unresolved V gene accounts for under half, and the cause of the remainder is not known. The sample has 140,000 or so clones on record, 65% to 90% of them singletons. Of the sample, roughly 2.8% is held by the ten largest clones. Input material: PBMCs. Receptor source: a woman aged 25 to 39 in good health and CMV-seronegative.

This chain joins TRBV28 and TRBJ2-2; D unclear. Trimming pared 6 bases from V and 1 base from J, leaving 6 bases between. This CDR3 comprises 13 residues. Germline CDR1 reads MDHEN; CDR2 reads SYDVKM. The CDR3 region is CASSTVNTGELFF. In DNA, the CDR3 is TGTGCCAGCAGCACAGTGAACACCGGGGAGCTGTTTTTT.

The CDR3 region has the DNA TGTGCCAGCAGTGAAAGGACAAGGCAGGGGGTACTAGCCAAAAACATTCAGTACTTC. Amino acids: CASSERTRQGVLAKNIQYF. The chain carries TRBV6-1 and TRBJ2-4; 7 bases map to TRBD1. CDR1 is MNHNS, CDR2 SASEGT, per germline. The ends lost 2 bases at V and 0 bases at J; junction bases unmatched: 13. The CDR3 loop spans 19 amino acids.